This TCR beta chain is drawn from a study of T cell responses to AZD1222 COVID-19 vaccine. Germline CDR1 reads SGDLS; CDR2 reads YYNGEE. J lost 6 bases, V lost 3 bases, and 12 bases had no gene match. CDR3 size: 15 residues. With regard to this clone: The antigen is not known.

Here immunoSEQ multiplex PCR was the method, and the copy in TCRdb shows in-frame clones only, minus some. This table holds about 120,000 clones, approximately 85% found once. Study-wide results and limits: Baseline seropositivity characterized only a handful of AZD1222 recipients. Unmutated regions of variants are reportedly targeted by nearly half of spike-specific TCRs.

This TCR was sampled from an adult in good health. The sequenced sample was peripheral blood, obtained on day 0 of MenACWY control vaccination. The V gene is TRBV9, the J gene TRBJ2-7; 7 nucleotides match TRBD1. The DNA of the CDR3 is TGTGCCAGCAGCGCCGCTCGACAGGGTAGTAGCGAGCAGTACTTC. Its protein product is CASSAARQGSSEQYF.